A selection of T cell receptor beta chains follows, all from one sample in a study of T-cell reconstitution after alpha-beta-depleted transplantation in children. MiXCR, applied by TCRdb to the PCR reads, yields one record per CDR3 protein. The table has roughly 340,000 distinct CDR3 sequences, about a sixth seen once; the top ten hold around 43%. Material: PBMCs, mostly from graft donor cells, obtained 360 days after TCRalphabeta/CD19-depleted stem cell transplant. These receptors originate from a male patient aged 2 to 9 who had a stem cell transplant for acute lymphoblastic leukemia, so the T cells may come from the graft donor. CDR3s include the opening cysteine and the closing phenylalanine or tryptophan. The D gene is left open where the match is weak. Clone size is given for some rows only: seen once, a few or many times, or a class if the clone is expanded.

clone size,J gene,D gene,V gene,CDR3 protein,CDR3 DNA
many,TRBJ2-3,TRBD2,TRBV29-1,CSVPTTSGAITDTQYF,TGCAGCGTCCCCACGACTAGCGGAGCGATCACAGATACGCAGTATTTT
few,TRBJ2-1,NA,TRBV15,CATSRDPVELGSYNEQFF,TGTGCCACCAGCAGAGACCCGGTCGAGCTAGGCTCCTACAATGAGCAGTTCTTC
few,TRBJ2-5,NA,TRBV3-1,CASSARSLAVRYQETQYF,TGTGCCAGCAGCGCAAGGAGTTTGGCGGTGAGGTACCAAGAGACCCAGTACTTC
few,TRBJ2-5,TRBD2,TRBV7-7,CASSLLGLAGGETQYF,TGTGCTAGCAGCCTACTGGGACTAGCGGGAGGAGAGACCCAGTACTTC
NA,TRBJ1-2,NA,TRBV30,CAWSSGDGYTF,TGTGCCTGGAGTAGTGGGGATGGCTACACCTTC
many,TRBJ2-7,TRBD2,TRBV20-1,CSARGAGGPGYEQYF,TGCAGTGCTAGGGGAGCGGGAGGGCCAGGGTACGAGCAGTACTTC
many,TRBJ2-4,NA,TRBV4-3,CASSQVNQGTKNIQYF,TGCGCCAGCAGCCAAGTAAATCAGGGGACAAAAAACATTCAGTACTTC
few,TRBJ2-1,NA,TRBV12-3/TRBV12-4,CASSPSDYNEQFF,TGTGCCAGCAGTCCCTCGGACTACAATGAGCAGTTCTTC
NA,TRBJ2-1,NA,TRBV7-3,CASSYSPRVGKESYNEQFF,TGTGCCAGCAGCTATAGTCCCAGGGTGGGGAAAGAATCCTACAATGAGCAGTTCTTC
few,TRBJ2-3,NA,TRBV28,CASSFPTGGPRKDTDTQYF,TGTGCCAGCAGTTTCCCTACCGGGGGGCCGCGGAAAGACACAGATACGCAGTATTTT
many,TRBJ2-7,TRBD1,TRBV7-9,CASSHLRDSYEQYF,TGTGCCAGCAGCCACCTCCGGGACAGCTACGAGCAGTACTTC
NA,TRBJ1-2,NA,TRBV3-1,CASSQFEGYGYTF,TGTGCCAGCAGCCAATTTGAAGGCTATGGCTACACCTTC
NA,TRBJ2-2,NA,TRBV6-5,CASSYWQGNTGELFF,TGTGCCAGCAGTTACTGGCAGGGGAACACCGGGGAGCTGTTTTTT
few,TRBJ2-1,NA,TRBV4-1,CASSQAAGGSYNEQFF,TGCGCCAGCAGCCAGGCCGCAGGGGGGTCCTACAATGAGCAGTTCTTC
many,TRBJ2-7,NA,TRBV10-3,CAISHHREKGYEQYF,TGTGCCATCAGTCACCACAGGGAGAAGGGCTACGAGCAGTACTTC
few,TRBJ2-5,NA,TRBV7-6,CASSHPVAPKYF,TGTGCCAGCAGCCACCCCGTGGCGCCGAAGTACTTC
few,TRBJ2-3,TRBD2,TRBV9,CASSALSGSGDTQYF,TGTGCCAGCAGCGCGCTTAGCGGGAGTGGAGATACGCAGTATTTT
NA,TRBJ2-4,NA,TRBV7-8,CASDVVLAKNIQYF,TGTGCCAGCGACGTAGTACTAGCCAAAAACATTCAGTACTTC
NA,TRBJ1-1,NA,TRBV29-1,CSVEGVLTEAFF,TGCAGCGTTGAAGGGGTCCTGACTGAAGCTTTCTTT
NA,TRBJ1-1,NA,TRBV6-5,CASREGFGTEAFF,TGTGCCAGCCGGGAGGGGTTCGGCACTGAAGCTTTCTTT
NA,TRBJ2-3,NA,TRBV10-3,CAIRGDRGADTQYF,TGTGCCATCAGGGGCGACAGAGGGGCAGATACGCAGTATTTT
many,TRBJ2-3,TRBD2,TRBV7-8,CASSLAGSTDTQYF,TGTGCCAGCAGTTTAGCGGGCAGCACAGATACGCAGTATTTT
NA,TRBJ2-5,NA,TRBV20-1,CSASRGRETQYF,TGCAGTGCTAGTAGGGGACGGGAGACCCAGTACTTC
NA,TRBJ2-7,TRBD1,TRBV18,CASSTGTGTYEQYF,TGTGCCAGCTCAACCGGGACAGGGACCTACGAGCAGTACTTC
few,TRBJ2-1,TRBD2,TRBV27,CASSFLAGGNNEQFF,TGTGCCAGCAGTTTCCTAGCGGGAGGGAACAATGAGCAGTTCTTC
few,TRBJ2-5,NA,TRBV3-1,CASSPAGIRTETQYF,TGTGCCAGCAGTCCGGCCGGGATTCGAACTGAGACCCAGTACTTC
NA,TRBJ2-7,TRBD1,TRBV4-3,CASSQDLPGTGDEQYF,TGCGCCAGCAGCCAAGATCTTCCAGGGACAGGGGACGAGCAGTACTTC
many,TRBJ2-3,NA,TRBV12-3/TRBV12-4,CASSLASTDTQYF,TGTGCCAGCAGTTTAGCTAGCACAGATACGCAGTATTTT
NA,TRBJ2-7,NA,TRBV14,CASSLHRRITYEQYF,TGTGCCAGCAGCCTGCACAGGAGAATAACCTACGAGCAGTACTTC
few,TRBJ2-2,TRBD1,TRBV5-1,CASTDRGHTGELFF,TGCGCCAGCACGGACAGGGGGCACACCGGGGAGCTGTTTTTT
NA,TRBJ2-2,NA,TRBV28,CASSFGSSTGELFF,TGTGCCAGCAGTTTCGGGTCGAGCACCGGGGAGCTGTTTTTT